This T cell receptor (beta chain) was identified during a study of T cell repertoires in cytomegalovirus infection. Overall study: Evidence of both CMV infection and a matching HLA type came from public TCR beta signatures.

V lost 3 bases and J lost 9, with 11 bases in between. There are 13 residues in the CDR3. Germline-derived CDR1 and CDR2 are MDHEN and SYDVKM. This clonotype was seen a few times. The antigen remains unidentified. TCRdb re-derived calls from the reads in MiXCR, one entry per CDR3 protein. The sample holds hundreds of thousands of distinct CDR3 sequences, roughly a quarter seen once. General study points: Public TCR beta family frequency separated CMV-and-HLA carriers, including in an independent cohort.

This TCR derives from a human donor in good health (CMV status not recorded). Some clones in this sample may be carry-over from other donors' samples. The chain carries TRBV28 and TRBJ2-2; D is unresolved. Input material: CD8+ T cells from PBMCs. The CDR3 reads CASSFSGFRELFF. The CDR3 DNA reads TGTGCCAGCAGTTTTAGTGGATTCCGGGAGCTGTTTTTT.